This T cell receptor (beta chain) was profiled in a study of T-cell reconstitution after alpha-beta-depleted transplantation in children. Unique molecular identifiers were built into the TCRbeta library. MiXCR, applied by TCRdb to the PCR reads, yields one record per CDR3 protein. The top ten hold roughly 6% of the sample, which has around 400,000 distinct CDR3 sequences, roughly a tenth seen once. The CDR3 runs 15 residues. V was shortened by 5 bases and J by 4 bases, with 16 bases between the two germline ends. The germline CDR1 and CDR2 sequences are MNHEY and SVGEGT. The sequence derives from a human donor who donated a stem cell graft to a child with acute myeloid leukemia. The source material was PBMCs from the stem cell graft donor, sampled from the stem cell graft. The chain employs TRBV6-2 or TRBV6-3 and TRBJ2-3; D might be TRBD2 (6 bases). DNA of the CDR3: TGTGCCAGCAGTCCGGCTGGCGGGATGGCAGATACGCAGTATTTT. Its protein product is CASSPAGGMADTQYF.